What follows describes a single TCR beta chain. Antigen unknown. The data were taken from a study of T-cell memory formation after mild COVID-19. Whole-study results and caveats: Clones from the second wave (peaking day 37) had unconfirmed SARS-CoV-2 specificity. The study found contracting CD4+ clones mainly in CM and EM and contracting CD8+ clones in EMRA.

This CDR3 contains 13 residues. Per germline, CDR1 KGHDR and CDR2 SFDVKD. The V and J ends lost 6 bases and 2 bases, in that order; junction bases with no gene match: 0. TCRdb re-derived calls from the 5' RACE reads in MiXCR, one entry per CDR3 protein. The sample gives hundreds of thousands of distinct CDR3 sequences, nearly 25% of which show up once; around 13% is in the top ten. The sequence was collected from an adult woman who had mild COVID-19 (a few samples of this study predate the infection). Cell type and time point are not known. V and J are TRBV24-1 and TRBJ2-5, with 9 bases matching TRBD2. Sequenced material: PBMCs or a T cell subset sorted from them (not recorded which). CDR3: CATSLAGQETQYF. In DNA, the CDR3 is TGTGCCACCAGTCTAGCGGGACAAGAGACCCAGTACTTC.